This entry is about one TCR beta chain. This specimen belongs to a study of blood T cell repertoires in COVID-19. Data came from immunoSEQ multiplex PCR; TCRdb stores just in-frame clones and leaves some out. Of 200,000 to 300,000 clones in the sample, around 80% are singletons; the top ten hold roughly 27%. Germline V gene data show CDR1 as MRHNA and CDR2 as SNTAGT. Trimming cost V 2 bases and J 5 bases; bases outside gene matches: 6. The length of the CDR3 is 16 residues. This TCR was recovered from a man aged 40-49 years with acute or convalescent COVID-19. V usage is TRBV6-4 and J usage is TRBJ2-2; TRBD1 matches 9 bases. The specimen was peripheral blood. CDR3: CASSDTTGGQTGELFF. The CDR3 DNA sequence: TGTGCCAGCAGTGACACGACAGGGGGTCAAACCGGGGAGCTGTTTTTT.